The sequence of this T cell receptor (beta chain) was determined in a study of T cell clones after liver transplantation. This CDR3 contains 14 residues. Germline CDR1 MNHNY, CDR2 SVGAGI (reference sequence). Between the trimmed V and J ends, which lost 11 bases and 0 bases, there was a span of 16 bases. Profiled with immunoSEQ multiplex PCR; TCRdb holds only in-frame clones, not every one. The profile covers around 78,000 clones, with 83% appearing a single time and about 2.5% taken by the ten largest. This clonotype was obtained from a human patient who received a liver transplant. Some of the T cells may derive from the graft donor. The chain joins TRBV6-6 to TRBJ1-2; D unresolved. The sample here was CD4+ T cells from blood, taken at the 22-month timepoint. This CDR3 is CACGKAGTNYGYTF. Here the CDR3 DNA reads TGTGCCTGCGGGAAGGCGGGCACTAACTATGGCTACACCTTC.